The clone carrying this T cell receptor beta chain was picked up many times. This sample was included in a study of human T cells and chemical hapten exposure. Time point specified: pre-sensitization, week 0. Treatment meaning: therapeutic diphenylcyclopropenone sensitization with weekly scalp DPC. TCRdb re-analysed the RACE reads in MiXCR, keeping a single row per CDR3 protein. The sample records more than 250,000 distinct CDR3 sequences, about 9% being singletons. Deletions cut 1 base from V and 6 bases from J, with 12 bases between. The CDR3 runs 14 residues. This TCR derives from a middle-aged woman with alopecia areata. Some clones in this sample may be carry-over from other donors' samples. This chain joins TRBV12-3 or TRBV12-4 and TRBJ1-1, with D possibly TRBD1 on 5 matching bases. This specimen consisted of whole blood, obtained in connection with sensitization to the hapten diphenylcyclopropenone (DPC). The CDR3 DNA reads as TGTGCCAGCAGTTTAGGGGCAGGGAGTCCTGAAGCTTTCTTT. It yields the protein CASSLGAGSPEAFF.